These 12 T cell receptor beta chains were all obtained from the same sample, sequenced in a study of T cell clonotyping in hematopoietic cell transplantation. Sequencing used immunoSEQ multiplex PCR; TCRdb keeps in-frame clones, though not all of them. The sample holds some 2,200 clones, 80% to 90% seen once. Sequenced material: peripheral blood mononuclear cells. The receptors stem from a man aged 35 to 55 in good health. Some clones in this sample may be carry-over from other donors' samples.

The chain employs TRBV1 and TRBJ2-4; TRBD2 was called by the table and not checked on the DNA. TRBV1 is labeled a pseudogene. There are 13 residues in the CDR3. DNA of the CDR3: TGCACCAGCACCGCGGGGGGACTGAGCATTCAGTACTTC. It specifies CTSTAGGLSIQYF.

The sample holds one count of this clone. DNA of the CDR3: TGTGCCAGCAGTTACGGGGGGTCATTCTCTGAAGCTTTCTTT. Amino acids: CASSYGGSFSEAFF. V gene TRBV27 combines with J gene TRBJ1-1; a weak D match, TRBD1 (5 bases). This CDR3 comprises 14 residues. The germline CDR1 and CDR2 sequences are MNHEY and SMNVEV (reference sequence). V gave up 4 bases and J gave up 6 bases, with 15 bases separating them.

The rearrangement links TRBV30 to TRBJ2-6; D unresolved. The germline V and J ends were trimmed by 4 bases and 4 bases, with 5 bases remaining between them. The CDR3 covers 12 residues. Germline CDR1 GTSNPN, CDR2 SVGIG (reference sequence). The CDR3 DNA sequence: TGTGCCTGGAAATCCGGGGCCAACGTCCTGACTTTC. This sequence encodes CAWKSGANVLTF.

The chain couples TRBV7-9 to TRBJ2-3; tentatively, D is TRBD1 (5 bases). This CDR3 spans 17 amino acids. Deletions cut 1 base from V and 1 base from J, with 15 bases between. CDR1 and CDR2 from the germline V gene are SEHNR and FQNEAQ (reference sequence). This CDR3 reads CASSLGGRALRTDTQYF. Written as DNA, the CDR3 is TGTGCCAGCAGCTTAGGAGGCAGGGCCCTCCGCACAGATACGCAGTATTTT.

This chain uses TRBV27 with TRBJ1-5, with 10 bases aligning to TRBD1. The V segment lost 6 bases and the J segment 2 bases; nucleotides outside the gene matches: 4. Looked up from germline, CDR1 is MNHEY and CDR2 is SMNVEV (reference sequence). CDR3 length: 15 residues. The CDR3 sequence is CASRWDRGRNQPQHF. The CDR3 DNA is TGTGCCAGCAGGTGGGACAGGGGACGCAATCAGCCCCAGCATTTT.

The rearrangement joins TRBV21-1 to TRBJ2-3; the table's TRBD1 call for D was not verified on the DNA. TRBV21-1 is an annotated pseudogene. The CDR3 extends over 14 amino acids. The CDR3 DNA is TGTGCCAGCAGCAAACCTGACAGGGCAGATACGCAGTATTTT. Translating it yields CASSKPDRADTQYF.

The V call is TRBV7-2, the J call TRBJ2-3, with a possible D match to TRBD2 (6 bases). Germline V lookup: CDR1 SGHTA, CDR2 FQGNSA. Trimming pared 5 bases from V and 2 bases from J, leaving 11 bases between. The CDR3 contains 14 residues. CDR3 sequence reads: CASSQTRTTDTQYF. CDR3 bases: TGTGCCAGCAGCCAGACTAGGACCACAGATACGCAGTATTTT.

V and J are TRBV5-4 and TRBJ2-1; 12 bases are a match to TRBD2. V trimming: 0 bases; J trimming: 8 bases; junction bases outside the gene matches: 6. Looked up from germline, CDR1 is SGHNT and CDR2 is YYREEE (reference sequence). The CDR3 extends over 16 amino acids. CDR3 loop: CASSLVLAGGPYEQFF. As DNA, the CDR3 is TGTGCCAGCAGCTTGGTTCTAGCGGGGGGGCCCTATGAGCAGTTCTTC.

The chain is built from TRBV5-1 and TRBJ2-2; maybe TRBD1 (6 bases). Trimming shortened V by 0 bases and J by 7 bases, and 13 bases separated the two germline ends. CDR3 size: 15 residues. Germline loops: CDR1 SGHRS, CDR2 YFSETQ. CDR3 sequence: CASSLDREGSGELFF. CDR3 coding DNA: TGCGCCAGCAGCTTGGACAGGGAAGGGAGCGGGGAGCTGTTTTTT.

This chain's CDR3 is CASSFRLASEQYF. For the CDR3, the DNA is TGTGCCAGCAGCTTTCGACTAGCGAGCGAGCAGTACTTC. The rearrangement uses TRBV7-2 and TRBJ2-7; TRBD2 aligns across 8 bases. The CDR3 loop spans 13 amino acids. V lost 3 bases and J lost 6; bases outside the gene matches: 4. Germline CDR1 and CDR2: SGHTA and FQGNSA.

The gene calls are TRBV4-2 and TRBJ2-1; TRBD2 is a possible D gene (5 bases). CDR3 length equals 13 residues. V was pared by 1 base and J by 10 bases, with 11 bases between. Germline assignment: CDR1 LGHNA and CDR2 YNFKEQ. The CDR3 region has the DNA TGTGCCAGCAGCCAAGTGGTGTCGGGGGAGCAGTTCTTC. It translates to CASSQVVSGEQFF.

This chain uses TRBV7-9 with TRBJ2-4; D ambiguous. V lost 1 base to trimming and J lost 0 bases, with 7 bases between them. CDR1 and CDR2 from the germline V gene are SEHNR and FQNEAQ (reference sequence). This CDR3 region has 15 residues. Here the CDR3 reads CASSLERLAKNIQYF. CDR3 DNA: TGTGCCAGCAGCTTAGAACGGTTAGCCAAAAACATTCAGTACTTC.